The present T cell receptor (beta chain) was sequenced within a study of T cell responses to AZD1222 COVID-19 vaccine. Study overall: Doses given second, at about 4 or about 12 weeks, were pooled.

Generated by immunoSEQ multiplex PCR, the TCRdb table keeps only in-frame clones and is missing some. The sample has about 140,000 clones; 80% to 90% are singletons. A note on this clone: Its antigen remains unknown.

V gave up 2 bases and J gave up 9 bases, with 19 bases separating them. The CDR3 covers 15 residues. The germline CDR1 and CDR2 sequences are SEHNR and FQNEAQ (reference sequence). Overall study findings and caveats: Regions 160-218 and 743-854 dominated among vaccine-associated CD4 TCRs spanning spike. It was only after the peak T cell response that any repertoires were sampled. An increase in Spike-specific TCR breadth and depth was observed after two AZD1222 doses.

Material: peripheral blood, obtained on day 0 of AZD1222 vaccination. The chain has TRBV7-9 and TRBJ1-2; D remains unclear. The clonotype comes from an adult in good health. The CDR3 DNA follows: TGTGCCAGCAGCTTATCCCGAGGGTACGACATTCGCTACACCTTC. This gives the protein CASSLSRGYDIRYTF.